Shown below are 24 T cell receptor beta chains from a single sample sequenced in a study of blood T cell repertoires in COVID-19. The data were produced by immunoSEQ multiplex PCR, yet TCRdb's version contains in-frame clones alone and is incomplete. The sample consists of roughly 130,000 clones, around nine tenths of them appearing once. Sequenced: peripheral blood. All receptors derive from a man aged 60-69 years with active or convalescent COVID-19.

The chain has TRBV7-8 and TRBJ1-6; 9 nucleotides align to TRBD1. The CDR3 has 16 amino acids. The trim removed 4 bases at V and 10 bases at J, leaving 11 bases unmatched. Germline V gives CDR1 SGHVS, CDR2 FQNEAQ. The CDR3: CASSSHLGQGVSPLHF. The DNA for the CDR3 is TGTGCCAGCAGCTCTCACTTGGGACAGGGAGTCTCACCCCTCCACTTT. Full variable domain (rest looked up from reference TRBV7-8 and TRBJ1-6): GAGVSQSPRYKVAKRGQDVALRCDPISGHVSLFWYQQALGQGPEFLTYFQNEAQLDKSGLPSDRFFAERPEGSVSTLKIQRTQQEDSAVYLCASSSHLGQGVSPLHFGNGTRLTVT.

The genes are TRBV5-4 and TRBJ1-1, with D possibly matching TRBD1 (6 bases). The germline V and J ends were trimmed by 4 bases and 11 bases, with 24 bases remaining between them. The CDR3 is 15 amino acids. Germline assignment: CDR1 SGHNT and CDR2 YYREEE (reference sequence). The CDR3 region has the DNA TGTGCCAGCAGCAAACTACAGACAGGCGTCCTATCGGCTTTCTTT. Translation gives CASSKLQTGVLSAFF.

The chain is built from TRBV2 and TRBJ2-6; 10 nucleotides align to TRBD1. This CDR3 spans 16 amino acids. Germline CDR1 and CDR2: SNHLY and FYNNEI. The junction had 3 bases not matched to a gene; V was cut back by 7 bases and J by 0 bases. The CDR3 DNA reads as TGTGCCAGCAATAGACAGGGGGCCTCTGGGGCCAACGTCCTGACTTTC. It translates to CASNRQGASGANVLTF.

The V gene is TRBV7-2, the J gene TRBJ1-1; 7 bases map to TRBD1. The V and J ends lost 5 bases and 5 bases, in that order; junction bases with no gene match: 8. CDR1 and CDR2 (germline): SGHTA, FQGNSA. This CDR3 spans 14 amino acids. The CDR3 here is CASSVGGTKTEAFF. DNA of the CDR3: TGTGCCAGCAGCGTAGGGGGCACGAAGACTGAAGCTTTCTTT.

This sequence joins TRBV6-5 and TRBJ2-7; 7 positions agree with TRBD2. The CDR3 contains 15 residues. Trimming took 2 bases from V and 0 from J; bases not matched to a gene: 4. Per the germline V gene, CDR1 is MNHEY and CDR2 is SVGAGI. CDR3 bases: TGTGCCAGCAGTTACCCTAGCGGAGGCTCCTACGAGCAGTACTTC. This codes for CASSYPSGGSYEQYF.

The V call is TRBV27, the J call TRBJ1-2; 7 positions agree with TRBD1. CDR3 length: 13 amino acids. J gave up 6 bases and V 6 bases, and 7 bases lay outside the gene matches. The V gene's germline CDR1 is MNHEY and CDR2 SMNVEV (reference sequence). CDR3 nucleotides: TGTGCCAGCAGCCGAACAGGGGATGATGGCTACACCTTC. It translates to CASSRTGDDGYTF.

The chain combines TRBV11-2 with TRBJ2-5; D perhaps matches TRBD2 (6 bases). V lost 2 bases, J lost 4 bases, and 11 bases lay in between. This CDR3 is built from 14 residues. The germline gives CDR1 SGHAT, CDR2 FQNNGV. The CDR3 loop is CASSLSGGRETQYF. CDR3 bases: TGTGCCAGCAGCTTAAGTGGAGGGAGAGAGACCCAGTACTTC.

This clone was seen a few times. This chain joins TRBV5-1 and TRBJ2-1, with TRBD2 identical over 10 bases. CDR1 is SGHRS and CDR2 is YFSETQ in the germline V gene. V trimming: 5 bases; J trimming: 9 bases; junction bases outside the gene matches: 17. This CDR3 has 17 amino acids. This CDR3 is CASSSTPAGGPKIEQFF. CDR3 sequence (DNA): TGCGCCAGCAGTTCGACACCAGCGGGAGGGCCGAAGATTGAGCAGTTCTTC.

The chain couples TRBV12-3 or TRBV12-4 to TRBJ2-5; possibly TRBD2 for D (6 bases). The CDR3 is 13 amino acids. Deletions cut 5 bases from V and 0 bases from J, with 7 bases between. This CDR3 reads CASSGGYQETQYF. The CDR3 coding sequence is TGTGCCAGCAGTGGGGGGTACCAAGAGACCCAGTACTTC.

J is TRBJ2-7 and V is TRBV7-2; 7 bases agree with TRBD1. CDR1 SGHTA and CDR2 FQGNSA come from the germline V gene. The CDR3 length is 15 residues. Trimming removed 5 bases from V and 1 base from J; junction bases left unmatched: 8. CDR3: CASSQTTGSSYEQYF. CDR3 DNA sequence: TGTGCCAGCAGCCAAACGACAGGGTCATCCTACGAGCAGTACTTC.

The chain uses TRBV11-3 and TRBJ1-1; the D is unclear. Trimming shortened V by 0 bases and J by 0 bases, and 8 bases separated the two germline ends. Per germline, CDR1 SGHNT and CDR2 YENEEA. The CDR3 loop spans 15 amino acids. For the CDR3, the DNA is TGTGCCAGCAGCTTAGATGGGAGACTGAACACTGAAGCTTTCTTT. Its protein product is CASSLDGRLNTEAFF.

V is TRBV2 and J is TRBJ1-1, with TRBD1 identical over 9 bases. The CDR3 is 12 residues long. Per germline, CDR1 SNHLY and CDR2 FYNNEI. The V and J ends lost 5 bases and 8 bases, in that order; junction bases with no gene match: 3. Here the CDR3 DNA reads TGTGCCAGCAGTAGGACAGGGGTGGAAGCTTTCTTT. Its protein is CASSRTGVEAFF. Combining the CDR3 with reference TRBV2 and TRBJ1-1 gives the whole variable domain EPEVTQTPSHQVTQMGQEVILRCVPISNHLYFYWYRQILGQKVEFLVSFYNNEISEKSEIFDDQFSVERPDGSNFTLKIRSTKLEDSAMYFCASSRTGVEAFFGQGTRLTVV.

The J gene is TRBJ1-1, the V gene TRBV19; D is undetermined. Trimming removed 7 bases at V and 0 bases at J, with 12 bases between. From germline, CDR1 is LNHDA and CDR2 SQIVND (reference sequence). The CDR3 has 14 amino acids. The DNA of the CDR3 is TGTGCCAGTAACCAGGCAGCAATGAACACTGAAGCTTTCTTT. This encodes CASNQAAMNTEAFF.

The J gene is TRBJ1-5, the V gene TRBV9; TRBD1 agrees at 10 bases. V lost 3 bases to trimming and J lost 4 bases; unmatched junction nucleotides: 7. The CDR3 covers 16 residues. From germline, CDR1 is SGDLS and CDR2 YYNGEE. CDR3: CASSAGQGGLNQPQHF. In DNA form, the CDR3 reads TGTGCCAGCAGCGCAGGACAGGGGGGGTTAAATCAGCCCCAGCATTTT.

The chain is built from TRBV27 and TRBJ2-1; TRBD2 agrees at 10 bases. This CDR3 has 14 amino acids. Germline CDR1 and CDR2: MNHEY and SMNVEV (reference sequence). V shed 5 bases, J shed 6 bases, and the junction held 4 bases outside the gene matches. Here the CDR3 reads CASSPPSGSNEQFF. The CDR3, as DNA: TGTGCCAGCAGTCCGCCTAGCGGGAGCAATGAGCAGTTCTTC.

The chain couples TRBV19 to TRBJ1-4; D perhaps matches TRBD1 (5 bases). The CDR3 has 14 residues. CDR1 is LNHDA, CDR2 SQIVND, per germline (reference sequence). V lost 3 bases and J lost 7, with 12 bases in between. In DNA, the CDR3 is TGTGCCAGTAGTATGGGGAGGGGAGGTGAAAAACTGTTTTTT. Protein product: CASSMGRGGEKLFF.

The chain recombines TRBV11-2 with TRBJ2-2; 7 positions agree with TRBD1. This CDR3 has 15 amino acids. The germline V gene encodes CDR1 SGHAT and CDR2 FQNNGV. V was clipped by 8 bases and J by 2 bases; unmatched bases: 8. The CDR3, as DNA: TGTGCCAGCCGCCGGGACAGATTAAACACCGGGGAGCTGTTTTTT. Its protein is CASRRDRLNTGELFF.

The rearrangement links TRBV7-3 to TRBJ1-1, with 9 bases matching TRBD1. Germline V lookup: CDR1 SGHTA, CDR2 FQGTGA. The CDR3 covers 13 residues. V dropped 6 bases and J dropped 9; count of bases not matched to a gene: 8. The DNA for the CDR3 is TGTGCCAGCAGGGCCGGGACAGGGAGAAAAGCTTTCTTT. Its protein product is CASRAGTGRKAFF.

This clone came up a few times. The CDR3 bases are TGTGCCAGCAGCCCCCTTCCGGGACAGGGCCGCACCGGGGAGCTGTTTTTT. This sequence encodes CASSPLPGQGRTGELFF. The gene calls are TRBV14 and TRBJ2-2, with 9 bases identical to TRBD1. V trimming: 4 bases; J trimming: 4 bases; junction bases outside the gene matches: 10. The CDR3 covers 17 residues. Germline V gene lookup returns CDR1 SGHDN and CDR2 FVKESK.

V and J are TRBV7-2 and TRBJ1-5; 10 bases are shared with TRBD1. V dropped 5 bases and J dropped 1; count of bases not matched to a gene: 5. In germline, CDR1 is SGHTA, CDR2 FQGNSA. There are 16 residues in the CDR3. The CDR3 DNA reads TGTGCCAGCAGCCCCGACAGGGGGCTAAGCAATCAGCCCCAGCATTTT. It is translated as CASSPDRGLSNQPQHF.

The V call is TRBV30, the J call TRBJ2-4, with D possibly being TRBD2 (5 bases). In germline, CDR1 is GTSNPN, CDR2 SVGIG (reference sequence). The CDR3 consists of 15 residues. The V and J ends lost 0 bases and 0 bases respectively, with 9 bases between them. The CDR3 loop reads CAWSVGSLAKNIQYF. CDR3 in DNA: TGTGCCTGGAGTGTTGGGAGTCTAGCCAAAAACATTCAGTACTTC.

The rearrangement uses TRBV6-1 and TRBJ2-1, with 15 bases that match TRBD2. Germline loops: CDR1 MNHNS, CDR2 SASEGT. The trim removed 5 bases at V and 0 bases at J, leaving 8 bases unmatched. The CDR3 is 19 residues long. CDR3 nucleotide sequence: TGTGCCAGCAGTAAAGGGACTAGCGGGAGGCAGAGCTCCTACAATGAGCAGTTCTTC. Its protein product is CASSKGTSGRQSSYNEQFF.

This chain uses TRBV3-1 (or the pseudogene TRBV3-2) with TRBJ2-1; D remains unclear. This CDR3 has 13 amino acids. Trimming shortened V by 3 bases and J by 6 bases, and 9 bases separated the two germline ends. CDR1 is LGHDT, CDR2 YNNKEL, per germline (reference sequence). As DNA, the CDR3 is TGTGCCAGCAGCCACCTCACTCTCAATGAGCAGTTCTTC. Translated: CASSHLTLNEQFF.

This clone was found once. CDR3 amino acids: CASTPQGVRRPQHF. The CDR3 DNA follows: TGTGCCAGTACTCCCCAAGGGGTCCGGAGGCCCCAGCATTTT. The V gene is TRBV19, the J gene TRBJ1-5; D perhaps matches TRBD1 (5 bases). The CDR3 covers 14 residues. V lost 7 bases to trimming and J lost 9 bases, with 19 bases between them. Germline CDR1 LNHDA, CDR2 SQIVND (reference sequence).